The entry below gives a single T cell receptor beta chain sequence along with its context. Trimming took 3 bases from V and 0 from J; bases not matched to a gene: 6. This CDR3 has 16 amino acids. Looked up from germline, CDR1 is SGHRS and CDR2 is YFSETQ. TCRdb independently ran MiXCR on the RT-PCR reads; one entry per CDR3 protein. The data contain 650,000 to 800,000 distinct CDR3 sequences, approximately 15% of them singletons. Sequencing was performed on memory CD4+ T cells from blood. The chain links TRBV5-1 to TRBJ2-3; the match to TRBD2 covers 8 bases. The sequence derives from a female donor in good health, serving as a healthy control. The CDR3 reads CASSSVLAESTDTQYF. In DNA, the CDR3 is TGCGCCAGCAGCTCCGTACTAGCGGAGAGCACAGATACGCAGTATTTT.